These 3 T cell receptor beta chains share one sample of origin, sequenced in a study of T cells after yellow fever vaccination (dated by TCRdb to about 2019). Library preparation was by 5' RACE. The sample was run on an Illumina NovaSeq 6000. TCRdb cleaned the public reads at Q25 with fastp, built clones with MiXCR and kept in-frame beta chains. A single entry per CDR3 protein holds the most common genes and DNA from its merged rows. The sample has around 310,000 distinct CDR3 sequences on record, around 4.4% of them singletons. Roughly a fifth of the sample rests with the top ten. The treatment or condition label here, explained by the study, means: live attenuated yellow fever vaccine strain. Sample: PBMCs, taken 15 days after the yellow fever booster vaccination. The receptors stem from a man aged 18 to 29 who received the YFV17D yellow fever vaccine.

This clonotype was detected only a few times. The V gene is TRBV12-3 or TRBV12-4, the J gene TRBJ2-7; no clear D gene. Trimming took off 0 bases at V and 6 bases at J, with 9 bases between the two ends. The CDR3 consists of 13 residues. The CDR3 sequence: CASSLARQAEQYV. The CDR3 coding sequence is TGTGCCAGCAGTTTAGCGCGGCAGGCCGAGCAGTACGTC.

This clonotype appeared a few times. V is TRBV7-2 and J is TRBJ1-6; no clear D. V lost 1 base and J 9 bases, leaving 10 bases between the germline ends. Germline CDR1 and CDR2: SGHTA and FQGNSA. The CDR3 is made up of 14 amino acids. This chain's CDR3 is CASSLGPRLSPLHF. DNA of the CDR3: TGTGCCAGCAGCTTAGGTCCGAGGCTTTCACCCCTCCACTTT.

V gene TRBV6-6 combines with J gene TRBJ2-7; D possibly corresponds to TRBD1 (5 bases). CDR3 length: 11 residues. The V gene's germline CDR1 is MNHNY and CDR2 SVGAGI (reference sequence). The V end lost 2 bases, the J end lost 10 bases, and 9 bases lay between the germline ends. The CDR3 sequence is CASSYLDNQYV. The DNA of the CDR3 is TGTGCCAGCAGTTACCTGGACAACCAGTACGTC.